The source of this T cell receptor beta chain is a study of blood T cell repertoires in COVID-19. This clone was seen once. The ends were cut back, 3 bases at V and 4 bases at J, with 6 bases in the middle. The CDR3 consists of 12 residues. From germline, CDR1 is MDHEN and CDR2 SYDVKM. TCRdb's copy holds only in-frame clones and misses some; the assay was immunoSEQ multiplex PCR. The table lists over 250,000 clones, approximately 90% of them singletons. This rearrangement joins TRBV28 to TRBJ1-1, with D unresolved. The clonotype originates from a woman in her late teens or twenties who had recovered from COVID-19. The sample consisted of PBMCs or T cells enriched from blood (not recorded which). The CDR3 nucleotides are TGTGCCAGCAGTTTTCTGCGCACTGAAGCTTTCTTT. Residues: CASSFLRTEAFF.